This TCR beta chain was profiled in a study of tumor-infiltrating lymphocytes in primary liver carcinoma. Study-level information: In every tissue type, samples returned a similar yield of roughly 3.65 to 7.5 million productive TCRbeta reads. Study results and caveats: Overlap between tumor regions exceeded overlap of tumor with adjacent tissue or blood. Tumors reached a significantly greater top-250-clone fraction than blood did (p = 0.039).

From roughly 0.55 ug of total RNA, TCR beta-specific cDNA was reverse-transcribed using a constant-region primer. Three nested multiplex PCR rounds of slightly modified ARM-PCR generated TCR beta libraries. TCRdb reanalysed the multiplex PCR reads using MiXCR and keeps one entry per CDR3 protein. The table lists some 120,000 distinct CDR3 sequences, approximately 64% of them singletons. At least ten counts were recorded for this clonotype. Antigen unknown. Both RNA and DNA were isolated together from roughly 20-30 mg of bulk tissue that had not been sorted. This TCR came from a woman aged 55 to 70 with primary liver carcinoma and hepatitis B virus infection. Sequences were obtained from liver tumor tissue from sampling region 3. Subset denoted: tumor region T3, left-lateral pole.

The CDR3 loop is CASSYPGYEQFF. CDR3 bases: TGTGCCAGCAGCTATCCGGGGTATGAGCAGTTCTTC. The chain uses TRBV7-9 and TRBJ2-1, with D tentatively TRBD2 (5 bases). V gave up 4 bases and J gave up 8 bases, with 9 bases separating them. The CDR3 runs 12 residues. Germline V CDR1 and CDR2: SEHNR, FQNEAQ (reference sequence).